Listed below are T cell receptor beta chains from one sample, sequenced in a study of beta chain features in type 1 diabetes. Using immunoSEQ multiplex PCR, the repertoire was profiled, and TCRdb retains in-frame clones only, with some absent. The sample contains some 640,000 clones, around 15% of which appear only once. The specimen was naive CD4+ T cells from blood. These TCRs come from a man in his late teens or twenties with type 1 diabetes. Each CDR3 is given with its conserved first and last residue. The order of the fields is CDR3 length, D gene, J gene, V gene, CDR3 protein. The D gene is left open where the match is weak.

14	NA	TRBJ2-7	TRBV29-1	CSVSRRGQIYEQYF
13	NA	TRBJ1-2	TRBV10-1	CASSVTAYYGYTF
13	NA	TRBJ1-2	TRBV19	CASSIPPTDGYTF
16	NA	TRBJ2-1	TRBV4-2	CASSQDSGSSYNEQFF
11	TRBD1	TRBJ1-4	TRBV2	CASSGGTGINF
11	NA	TRBJ2-1	TRBV30	CAWSVLGEQFF
19	NA	TRBJ2-4	TRBV4-1	CASSQDPGRTNRAKNIQYF
16	NA	TRBJ2-2	TRBV13	CASSPWTVGGYRELFF
20	NA	TRBJ2-1	TRBV4-3	CASSQESLWGDSSSYNEQFF
16	TRBD2	TRBJ2-5	TRBV6-5	CASSYSRVAGGREQYF
11	NA	TRBJ2-3	TRBV30	CAWSPRGTQYF
15	NA	TRBJ1-2	TRBV27	CASSSIWGTSNGYTF
15	TRBD2	TRBJ2-7	TRBV5-4	CASSLDAGGSYEQYF
15	TRBD1	TRBJ2-2	TRBV30	CAWSTWTGDAGELFF
14	NA	TRBJ1-2	TRBV19	CASSPTGPSYGYTF
13	NA	TRBJ1-5	TRBV18	CASSPETGQPQHF
16	NA	TRBJ2-2	TRBV5-1	CASSLSGTGNTGELFF
13	NA	TRBJ2-6	TRBV9	CASSVPGANVLTF
15	TRBD1	TRBJ2-1	TRBV6-5	CASSRTGTNLDEQFF
10	NA	TRBJ2-5	TRBV7-2	CAVGEETQYF
14	TRBD2	TRBJ2-3	TRBV5-1	CASRTSGSADTQYF
14	NA	TRBJ2-5	TRBV2	CASSVGGIQETQYF
14	NA	TRBJ2-7	TRBV30	CAWSVGRGTYEQYF
14	TRBD1	TRBJ1-4	TRBV29-1	CSVGRQGAREKLFF
18	NA	TRBJ2-2	TRBV4-3	CASSQRPRRASNTGELFF
14	NA	TRBJ2-1	TRBV11-2	CASSLVGVGNEQFF
15	NA	TRBJ2-4	TRBV25-1	CASSEPGGRENIQYF
16	TRBD1	TRBJ1-1	TRBV28	CASSSGQGIGNTEAFF
13	TRBD1	TRBJ2-4	TRBV5-1	CASGTGEENIQYF
13	NA	TRBJ1-5	TRBV9	CASSPTGEQPQHF
12	NA	TRBJ2-7	TRBV28	CASSQGIYEQYF
16	TRBD2	TRBJ2-5	TRBV18	CASSPATSGFQETQYF
13	NA	TRBJ1-5	TRBV7-9	CASSLRESQPQHF